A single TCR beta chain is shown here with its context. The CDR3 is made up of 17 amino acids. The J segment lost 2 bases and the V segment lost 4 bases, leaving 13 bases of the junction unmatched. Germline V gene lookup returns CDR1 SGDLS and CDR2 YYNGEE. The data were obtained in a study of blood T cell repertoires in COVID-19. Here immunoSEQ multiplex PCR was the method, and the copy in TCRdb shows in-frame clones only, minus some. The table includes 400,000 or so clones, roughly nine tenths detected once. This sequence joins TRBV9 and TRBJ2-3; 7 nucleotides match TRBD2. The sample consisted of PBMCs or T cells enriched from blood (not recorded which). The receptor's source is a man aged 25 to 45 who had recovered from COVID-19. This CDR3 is CASSSSWGRAPTDTQYF. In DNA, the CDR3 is TGTGCCAGCAGCTCCTCTTGGGGGAGGGCCCCCACAGATACGCAGTATTTT.